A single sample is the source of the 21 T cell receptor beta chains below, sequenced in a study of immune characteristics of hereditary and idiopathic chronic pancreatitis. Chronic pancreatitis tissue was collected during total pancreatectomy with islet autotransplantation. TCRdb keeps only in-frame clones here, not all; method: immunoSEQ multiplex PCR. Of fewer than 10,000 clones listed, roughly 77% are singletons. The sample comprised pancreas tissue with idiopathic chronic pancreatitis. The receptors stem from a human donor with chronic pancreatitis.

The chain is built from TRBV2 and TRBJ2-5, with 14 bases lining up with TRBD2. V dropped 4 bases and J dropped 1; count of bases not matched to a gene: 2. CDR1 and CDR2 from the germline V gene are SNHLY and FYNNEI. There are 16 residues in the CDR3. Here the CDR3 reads CASSVGTSGGQETQYF. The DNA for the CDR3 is TGTGCCAGCAGTGTTGGGACTAGCGGGGGCCAAGAGACCCAGTACTTC. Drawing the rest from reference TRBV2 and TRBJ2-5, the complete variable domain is EPEVTQTPSHQVTQMGQEVILRCVPISNHLYFYWYRQILGQKVEFLVSFYNNEISEKSEIFDDQFSVERPDGSNFTLKIRSTKLEDSAMYFCASSVGTSGGQETQYFGPGTRLLVL.

Here the CDR3 reads CASRGPVGVVDSPLHF. In DNA, the CDR3 is TGTGCCAGCAGGGGACCGGTCGGAGTAGTGGATTCACCCCTCCACTTT. The chain has TRBV2 and TRBJ1-6, with D perhaps TRBD1 (5 bases). CDR1 and CDR2 (germline): SNHLY, FYNNEI. The CDR3 consists of 16 residues. V was shortened by 6 bases and J by 8 bases, with 20 bases between the two germline ends. The full variable domain, rest sourced from reference TRBV2 and TRBJ1-6, is EPEVTQTPSHQVTQMGQEVILRCVPISNHLYFYWYRQILGQKVEFLVSFYNNEISEKSEIFDDQFSVERPDGSNFTLKIRSTKLEDSAMYFCASRGPVGVVDSPLHFGNGTRLTVT.

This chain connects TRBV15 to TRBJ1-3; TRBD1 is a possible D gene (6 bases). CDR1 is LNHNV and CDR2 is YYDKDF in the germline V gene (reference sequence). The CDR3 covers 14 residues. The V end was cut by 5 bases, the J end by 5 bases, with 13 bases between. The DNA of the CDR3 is TGTGCCACCAGCGATGGGGGGCGCAGAAACACCATATATTTT. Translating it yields CATSDGGRRNTIYF.

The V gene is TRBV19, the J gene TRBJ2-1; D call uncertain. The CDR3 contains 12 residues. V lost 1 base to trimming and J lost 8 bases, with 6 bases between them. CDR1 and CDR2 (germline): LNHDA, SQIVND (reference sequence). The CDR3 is CASSIGVYEQFF. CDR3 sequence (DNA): TGTGCCAGTAGTATAGGAGTGTATGAGCAGTTCTTC.

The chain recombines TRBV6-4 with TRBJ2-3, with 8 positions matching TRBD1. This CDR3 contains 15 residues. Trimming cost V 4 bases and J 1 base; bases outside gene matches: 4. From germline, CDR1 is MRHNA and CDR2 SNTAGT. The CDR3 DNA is TGTGCCAGCAGTGTCACAGGGGGTGGCACAGATACGCAGTATTTT. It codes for CASSVTGGGTDTQYF.

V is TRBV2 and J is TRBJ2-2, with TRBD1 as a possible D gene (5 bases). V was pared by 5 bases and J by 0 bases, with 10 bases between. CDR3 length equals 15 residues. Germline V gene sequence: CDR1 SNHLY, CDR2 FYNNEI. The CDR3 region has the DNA TGTGCCAGCAGTATTGACAGCGCGAACACCGGGGAGCTGTTTTTT. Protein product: CASSIDSANTGELFF.

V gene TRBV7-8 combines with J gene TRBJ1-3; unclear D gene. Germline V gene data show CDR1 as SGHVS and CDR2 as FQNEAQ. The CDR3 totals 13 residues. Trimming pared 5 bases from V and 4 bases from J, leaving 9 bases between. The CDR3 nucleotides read TGTGCCAGCAGCCGGACTGAGGGAAACACCATATATTTT. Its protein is CASSRTEGNTIYF.

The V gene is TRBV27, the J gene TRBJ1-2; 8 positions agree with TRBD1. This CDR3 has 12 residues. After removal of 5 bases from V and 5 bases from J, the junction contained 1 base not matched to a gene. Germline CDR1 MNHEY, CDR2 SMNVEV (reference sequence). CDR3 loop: CASSGTGYGYTF. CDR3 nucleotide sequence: TGTGCCAGCAGTGGGACAGGTTATGGCTACACCTTC.

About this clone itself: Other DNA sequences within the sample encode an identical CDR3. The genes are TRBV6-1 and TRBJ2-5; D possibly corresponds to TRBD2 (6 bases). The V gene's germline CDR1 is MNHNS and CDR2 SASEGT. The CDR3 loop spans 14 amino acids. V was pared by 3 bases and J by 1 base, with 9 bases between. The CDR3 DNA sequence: TGTGCCAGCAGTGATGGAGGGATCCAAGAGACCCAGTACTTC. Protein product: CASSDGGIQETQYF.

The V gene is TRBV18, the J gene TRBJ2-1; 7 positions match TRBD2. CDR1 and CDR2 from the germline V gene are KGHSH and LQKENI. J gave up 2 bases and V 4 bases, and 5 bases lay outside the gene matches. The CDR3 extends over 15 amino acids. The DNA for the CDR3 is TGTGCCAGCTCACGAACTAGCGAAGCCTACAATGAGCAGTTCTTC. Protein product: CASSRTSEAYNEQFF.

The CDR3 sequence: CASSYSLPGTGGYTF. The CDR3, as DNA: TGTGCCAGCAGTTACTCGCTCCCAGGAACGGGTGGCTACACCTTC. This chain connects TRBV6-5 to TRBJ1-2, with no clear D. Germline lookup yields CDR1 MNHEY and CDR2 SVGAGI. V was clipped by 0 bases and J by 7 bases, with 15 bases between them. The CDR3 extends over 15 amino acids.

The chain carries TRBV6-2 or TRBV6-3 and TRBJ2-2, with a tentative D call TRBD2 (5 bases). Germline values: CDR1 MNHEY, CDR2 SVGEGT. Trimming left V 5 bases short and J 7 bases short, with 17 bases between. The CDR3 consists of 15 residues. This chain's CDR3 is CASSDRTRRGGELFF. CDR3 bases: TGTGCCAGCAGTGATCGAACTAGACGGGGCGGGGAGCTGTTTTTT.

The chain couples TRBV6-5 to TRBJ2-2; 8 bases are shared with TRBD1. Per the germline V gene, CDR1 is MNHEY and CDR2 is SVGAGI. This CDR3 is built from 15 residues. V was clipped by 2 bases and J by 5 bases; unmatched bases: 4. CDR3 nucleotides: TGTGCCAGCAGTTACCGACAGGGGTTTACCGGGGAGCTGTTTTTT. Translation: CASSYRQGFTGELFF.

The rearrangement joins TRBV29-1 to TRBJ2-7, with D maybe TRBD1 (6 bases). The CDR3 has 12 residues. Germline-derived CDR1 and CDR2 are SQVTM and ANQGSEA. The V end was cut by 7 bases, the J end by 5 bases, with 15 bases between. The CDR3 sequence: CSAGRGSDEQYF. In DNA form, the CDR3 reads TGCAGCGCCGGAAGGGGGAGCGACGAGCAGTACTTC.

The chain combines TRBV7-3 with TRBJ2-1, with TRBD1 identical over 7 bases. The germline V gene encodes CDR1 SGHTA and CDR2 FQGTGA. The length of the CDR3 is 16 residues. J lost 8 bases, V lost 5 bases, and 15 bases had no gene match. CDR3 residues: CASSLSSRGPIHEQFF. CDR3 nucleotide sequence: TGTGCCAGCAGCCTATCTTCGAGGGGGCCGATACATGAGCAGTTCTTC.

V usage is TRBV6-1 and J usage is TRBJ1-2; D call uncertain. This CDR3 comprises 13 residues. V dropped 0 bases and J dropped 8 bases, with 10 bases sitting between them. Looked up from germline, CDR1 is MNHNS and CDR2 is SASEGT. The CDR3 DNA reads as TGTGCCAGCAGTGAAGCGAGAGGTGGCGGCTACACCTTC. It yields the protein CASSEARGGGYTF.

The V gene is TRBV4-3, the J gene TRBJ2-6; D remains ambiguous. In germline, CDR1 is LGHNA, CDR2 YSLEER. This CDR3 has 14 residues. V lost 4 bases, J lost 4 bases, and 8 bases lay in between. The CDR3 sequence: CASSPIGGANVLTF. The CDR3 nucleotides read TGCGCCAGCAGCCCCATCGGGGGGGCCAACGTCCTGACTTTC.

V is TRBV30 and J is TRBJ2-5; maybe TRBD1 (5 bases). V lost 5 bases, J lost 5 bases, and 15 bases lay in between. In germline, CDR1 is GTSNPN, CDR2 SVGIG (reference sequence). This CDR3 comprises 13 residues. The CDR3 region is CAWDSTLRETQYF. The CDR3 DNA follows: TGTGCCTGGGACAGCACCCTAAGGGAGACCCAGTACTTC.

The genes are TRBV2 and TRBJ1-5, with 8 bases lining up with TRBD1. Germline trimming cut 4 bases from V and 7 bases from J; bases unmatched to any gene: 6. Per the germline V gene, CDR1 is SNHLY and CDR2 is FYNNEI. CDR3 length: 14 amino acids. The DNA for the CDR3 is TGTGCCAGCAGTGGAGGGACAGGAGTGCAGCCCCAGCATTTT. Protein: CASSGGTGVQPQHF.

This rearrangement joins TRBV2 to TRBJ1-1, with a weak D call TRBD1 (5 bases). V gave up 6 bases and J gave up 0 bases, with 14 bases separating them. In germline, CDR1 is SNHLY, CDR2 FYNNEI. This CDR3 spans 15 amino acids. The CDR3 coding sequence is TGTGCCAGCAGCGCCGTAGACAGCTTGAACACTGAAGCTTTCTTT. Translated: CASSAVDSLNTEAFF.

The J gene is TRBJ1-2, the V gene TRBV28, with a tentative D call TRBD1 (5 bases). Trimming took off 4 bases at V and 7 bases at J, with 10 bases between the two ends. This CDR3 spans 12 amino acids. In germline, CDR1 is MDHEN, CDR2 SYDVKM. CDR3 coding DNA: TGTGCCAGCAGTTCCAAGGGGTTTGGCTACACCTTC. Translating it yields CASSSKGFGYTF.